The clone carrying this T cell receptor beta chain was seen once. Only in-frame clones appear in the TCRdb table, and some are missing; sequencing was by immunoSEQ multiplex PCR. The table records roughly 280,000 clones, under 90% of them present only once. This sample stems from a study of blood T cell repertoires in COVID-19. Membership in each cohort depended on participant-reported clinical history. The receptor's source is a woman aged 55-69 years who had recovered from COVID-19. Material: PBMCs or T cells enriched from blood (not recorded which).

CDR3 residues: CASSLSGPDTQYF. The CDR3 bases are TGTGCCAGCAGCCTATCAGGGCCAGATACGCAGTATTTT. The chain links TRBV11-3 to TRBJ2-3; TRBD1 might be the D (5 bases). CDR1 is SGHNT, CDR2 YENEEA, per germline. The CDR3 extends over 13 amino acids. Trimming removed 5 bases at V and 4 bases at J, with 10 bases between. Based on the CDR3 plus reference TRBV11-3 and TRBJ2-3, the full variable domain is EAGVVQSPRYKIIEKKQPVAFWCNPISGHNTLYWYLQNLGQGPELLIRYENEEAVDDSQLPKDRFSAERLKGVDSTLKIQPAELGDSAVYLCASSLSGPDTQYFGPGTRLTVL.